Detailed here is one T cell receptor beta chain. This clone has only one observation. Its cognate antigen has yet to be identified. No much larger clone exists at a distance of one base, and base qualities are not known. The data belong to a study of cytomegalovirus exposure and HLA in healthy donors (dated by TCRdb to 2017 to 2019). Notes on the research overall: An earlier analysis of approximately 550 of the donors reported roughly 270 Gb of sequence data and around 120 million unique TCR beta sequences from about 200 million T cells. An earlier analysis of about 600 of the donors used high-throughput TCR beta sequencing to judge whether each TCR beta V gene segment behaved as functional or pseudogenic. The genetic ancestry cluster associated with self-reported Caucasian donors included 81% of the roughly 380 genotyped donors. High-throughput TCR immunosequencing, statistical association of individual TCRs with disease status, and machine learning were combined to predict cytomegalovirus infection status. The study was designed to test whether signatures of past pathogen exposure could be identified by cataloging public T cell receptors. Donor age, sex, ethnicity and CMV serostatus were compiled together with the repertoire data. A later genetic analysis took genome-wide SNP genotypes for about three fifths of the roughly 700 donors and used that subset as a discovery cohort. In a later analysis, previously published TCR beta repertoires from fewer than 750 donors were re-analyzed and high-resolution HLA genotyping was added so that TCR occurrence patterns could be studied. Four to six DR-DQ haplotypes were handled as single units for association and clustering, since linkage in the cohort was strong. A separate validation cohort of about 110 different subjects was used in addition to the roughly 720-subject first cohort. In the later analysis, no new phenotypic data were used to find candidate immune exposures; instead, reliance was placed on TCR beta sequences and their occurrence across donors. The study profiled the T cell repertoires of some 610 subjects by immunosequencing and related them to cytomegalovirus serostatus. All discovery cohort repertoires had been generated on a single sequencing platform. On average, 235,054 unique TCR beta nucleotide sequences were sequenced per donor among fewer than 500 genotyped donors of the cohort, with about 17% of those sequences being non-productive. Typing coverage differed by locus: A, B, C, DRB1 and DQB1 were typed in roughly 620-640 donors, DQA1 in 522, DPA1 in 600 to 610, and DPB1 in just under 480. Class I and class II HLA loci were covered by the typing at four-digit resolution. An early release covering roughly 600 HLA-typed donors comprised about 310 gigabases of sequencing data and approximately 80 million unique TCR sequences.

The receptor library was made with the immunoSEQ multiplex PCR assay. A mixture of 60 forward primers for TCR Vbeta segments and 13 reverse primers for TCR Jbeta segments was used in the multiplex PCR. The CDR3 region of rearranged TCR beta genes was amplified from genomic DNA by a multiplex PCR assay. The Illumina HiSeq System was used to sequence the amplified TCR beta libraries as 87-base-pair reads. The published analysis was carried out like this. Across the 670 or so repertoires, a later analysis counted 75 million to 90 million unique TCR beta chains, about 10 million of which were shared by at least two donors. Raw reads were error-corrected and collapsed into unique sequences with a nearest-neighbor algorithm that merged closely related sequences to remove PCR and sequencing errors. V, D and J gene segments were assigned by aligning CDR3 sequences to IMGT reference sequences. For a sequence to be retained, at least a six-nucleotide match to both a V gene segment and a J gene segment was required. A rearrangement was called productive if the CDR3 had no stop codons and remained in frame with V and J, and every other rearrangement was called non-productive. CDR3 was defined according to IMGT convention as the region running from the second conserved V-encoded cysteine to the conserved J-encoded phenylalanine. In an earlier analysis of more than 550 of the donors, sequences lacking an unambiguous match to a single V gene segment were excluded. In an earlier analysis of some 590 of the donors, a V segment was called functional when productive rearrangements were above 56.7%, and segregating when the standard deviation between donors exceeded 5%. A statistical classification framework was built for diagnosing cytomegalovirus status from the catalog of TCR beta chain sequences. In a later analysis, TCR nucleotide sequences were compared against IMGT/GENE-DB human TR gene sequences so that V and J genes could be assigned. In a later analysis, CDR3 sequences and most-parsimonious VDJ recombination scenarios were assigned using the TCRdist pipeline. In a later analysis, each TCR beta chain was defined by its CDR3 amino acid sequence together with its V-gene family, and reads without a unique V-gene family were excluded. In a later analysis, approximately 640 highly shared, low-generation-probability nucleotide sequences were removed to address suspected cross-contamination and a sequencing artifact. In a later analysis, a clonal expansion index for each public chain was calculated from normalized within-repertoire ranks of inferred template counts. Generation probabilities in a later analysis came from a VDJ recombination model fitted to out-of-frame rearrangements, and those results were checked against IGoR. In a later analysis, hypergeometric tests were used to score TCR-TCR, TCR-HLA and TCR-CMV co-occurrence, with a repertoire-size bias correction applied to TCR pairs. False discovery rates were estimated in a later analysis by permuting HLA or CMV assignments 20 times. In a later analysis, co-occurring TCRs were grouped with DBSCAN, and TCRdist sequence similarity was added when clustering was performed within HLA-allele-positive subsets. Repertoires with fewer than 30,000 or more than 120,000 public chains were left out of co-occurrence clustering, as were four to six repertoires with anomalous nucleotide sharing. TCRdb stores this immuneACCESS table with in-frame sequences only. Part of the clones is absent; in the studies checked, under half of the shortfall reflects unresolved V genes, and no reason is known for the rest. D and trimming were read from the DNA, whereas the V and J calls and clone size are those reported in that table. The sample table shows about 160,000 clones, and 60% to 85% are seen once. The ten largest account for 10% to 15% of the sample.

What the work shows at the level of the full study, not this receptor alone: Roughly uniform sequencing depth across donors was assumed in presence/absence analyses, although this assumption may not hold. Correlated functional status among segregating V segments might reflect linkage disequilibrium, but an unknown experimental factor could not be ruled out. A few of the identified cytomegalovirus-associated TCR beta chains were confirmed in vitro to be specific for cytomegalovirus antigens. In this cohort, only TCR beta chains were sequenced, and detectable features were limited by the absence of alpha or paired-chain data. A further reported finding was that TCR beta sequences accurately predicted the HLA-A and HLA-B alleles for most subjects in the first cohort. It was suggested by the authors that the approach could potentially be generalized to other disease states and immunological phenotypes. Some IMGT-functional V segments, including TRBV6-2 and TRBV6-3, could not be distinguished by the 87-base-pair reads and were therefore excluded. At a false discovery rate of 0.05, a later analysis linked 15,000 to 20,000 TCR beta sequences to specific HLA alleles. A later genetic analysis associated a missense DCLRE1C variant with V-gene and J-gene trimming of TCR beta chains, and an independent cohort replicated the association. In the study, 150 to 200 TCR beta chains were listed as associated with cytomegalovirus. A cluster of highly shared sequence variants was judged likely to be a technical artifact of the sequencing pipeline. For the cohort, immune exposure information was limited to CMV serostatus. Because counts were too low, roughly 16 rarely observed V segments, including chromosome 9 orphons, were excluded from the earlier analysis of fewer than 650 of the donors. In a later analysis, most CMV-associated TCR beta chains were found to appear HLA-restricted, with HLA associations seemingly driven largely by CMV exposure. A later analysis found that HLA-associated TCR beta chains were more clonally expanded and had lower generation probabilities than equally common non-associated chains. When HLA alleles, especially DR and DQ, strongly co-occurred, attributing TCR associations to individual alleles was difficult. In a later analysis, the rate of TCR association differed among HLA loci, with DRB1 alleles having the most associated TCRs and HLA-C alleles having the fewest. In an earlier analysis of roughly 560 of the donors, most TCR beta V segments were observed in productive rearrangements about 87% or about 30% of the time, broadly matching IMGT annotations. The classifier was reported to diagnose cytomegalovirus status with high specificity and sensitivity in both the original cohort and the validation cohort. Compared with the roughly 670-donor mean, donors in an Asian-associated ancestry cluster had fewer N-insertions in productive TCRs, according to a later genetic analysis. HLA typing was unavailable for some donors at each locus, so association tests used only the typed subset. Most TCR sequences were seen in very few donors, while some public TCRs were found in many individuals. Several of the top co-occurrence clusters appeared to be linked to parvovirus B19, influenza, CMV and Epstein-Barr virus, according to a later analysis.

The cohort consisted of fewer than 700 healthy bone marrow donors. Cohort members were all nominally healthy when sampled, although unrecorded immune exposures were likely present. The donor tested CMV seropositive and was one of the 289 seropositive cohort members. A peripheral blood sample was collected from each donor, and TCR beta sequencing was performed on peripheral blood mononuclear cells. Genomic DNA extraction from the blood cell samples was performed with the Qiagen DNeasy Blood Extraction Kit. The CDR3 numbers 14 residues from cysteine through phenylalanine. Only CDR3 DNA is held: 42 bases, read in frame from base 1. Relative to germline, V is 5 bases shorter and J is 1 base shorter, with 9 bases between their ends. The germline V gene sets CDR1 to MNHEY and CDR2 to SVGAGI.

The rearrangement combines TRBV6-5 with TRBJ1-5; TRBD1 is a possible D gene, resting on 5 matching bases. This TCR derives from a man aged 35 to 55 in good health and CMV-seropositive. The specimen was PBMCs. The nucleotides read TGTGCCAGCAGTCGTCCAGGGAGCAATCAGCCCCAGCATTTT. Its translation reads: CASSRPGSNQPQHF.